The clone carrying this TCR beta chain turned up a few times. What it binds is unknown. This entry is derived from a study of cytomegalovirus exposure and HLA in healthy donors. Vbeta (60) and Jbeta (13) primers were used in the PCR. Measured with immunoSEQ multiplex PCR; TCRdb has only the in-frame clones, and not every one. The sample lists 120,000 or so clones, over 6.5% occurring once. Whole-study results and caveats: Later analysis identified 15,000 to 20,000 TCR beta sequences associated with HLA alleles, using a false discovery rate threshold of 0.05. Being productive about 87% or about 30% of the time was typical of most TCR beta V segments in an earlier analysis. A missense variant in DCLRE1C was later tied to TCR beta V- and J-gene trimming. Analyzed later, association rates of TCRs varied across HLA loci, with DRB1 most and HLA-C fewest.

The V gene's germline CDR1 is SGHAT and CDR2 FQNNGV. The CDR3 is 14 amino acids. The junction had 4 bases not matched to a gene; V was cut back by 5 bases and J by 4 bases. This rearrangement joins TRBV11-2 to TRBJ1-4, with 7 bases lining up with TRBD1. The sequenced material came from PBMCs. This receptor was taken from a woman in her thirties or forties in good health and CMV-seropositive. The CDR3 DNA reads as TGTGCCAGCAGCCTGGGACAGCTTAATGAAAAACTGTTTTTT. It codes for CASSLGQLNEKLFF.